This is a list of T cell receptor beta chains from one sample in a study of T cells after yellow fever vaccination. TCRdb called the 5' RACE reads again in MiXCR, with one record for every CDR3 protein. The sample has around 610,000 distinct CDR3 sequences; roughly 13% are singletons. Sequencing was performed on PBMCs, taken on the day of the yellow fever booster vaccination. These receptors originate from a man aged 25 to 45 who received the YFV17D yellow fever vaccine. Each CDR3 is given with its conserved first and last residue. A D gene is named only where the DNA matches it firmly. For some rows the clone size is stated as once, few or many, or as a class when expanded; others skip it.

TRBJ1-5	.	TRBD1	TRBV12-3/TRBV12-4	CASKPSGTGNQPQHF	TGTGCCAGCAAACCCAGCGGGACAGGCAATCAGCCCCAGCATTTT
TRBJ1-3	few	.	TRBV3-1	CASSQGPPSLGSGNTIYF	TGTGCCAGCAGCCAGGGACCCCCTTCGCTAGGCTCTGGAAACACCATATATTTT
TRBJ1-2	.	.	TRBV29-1	CSAGQSNYGYTF	TGCAGCGCTGGACAGTCTAACTATGGCTACACCTTC
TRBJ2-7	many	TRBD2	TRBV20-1	CSARPPGTSDEQYF	TGCAGTGCTAGACCCCCCGGGACTAGCGACGAGCAGTACTTC
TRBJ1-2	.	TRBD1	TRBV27	CASSSLSLVPGQNGYTF	TGTGCCAGCAGTTCCCTATCCCTGGTCCCGGGACAGAATGGCTACACCTTC
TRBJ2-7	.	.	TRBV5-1	CASSLVYGSVDSEQYF	TGCGCCAGCAGCTTGGTATACGGGAGCGTCGATAGCGAGCAGTACTTC
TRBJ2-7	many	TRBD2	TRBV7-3	CASSLDAGLAFEQYF	TGTGCCAGCAGCTTAGACGCGGGACTAGCGTTCGAGCAGTACTTC
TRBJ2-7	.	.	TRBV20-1	CSAPDADSYEQYF	TGCAGTGCCCCCGACGCAGACTCCTACGAGCAGTACTTC
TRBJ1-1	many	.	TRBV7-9	CASSFGPEAFF	TGTGCCAGCAGCTTCGGTCCCGAAGCTTTCTTT
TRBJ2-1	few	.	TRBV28	CASSPAAANTNEQFF	TGTGCCAGCAGTCCGGCGGCAGCAAACACCAATGAGCAGTTCTTC
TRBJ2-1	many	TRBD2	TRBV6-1	CASSRTSGTYNEQFF	TGTGCCAGCAGTCGGACTAGCGGGACCTACAATGAGCAGTTCTTC
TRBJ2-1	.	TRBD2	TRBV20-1	CSQSSGFSYNEQFF	TGCAGTCAGTCTAGCGGCTTCTCCTACAATGAGCAGTTCTTC
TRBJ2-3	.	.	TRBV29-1	CSAPQGGGTDTQYF	TGCAGCGCGCCTCAAGGGGGTGGCACAGATACGCAGTATTTT
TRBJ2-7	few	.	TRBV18	CASSPQGTPSYEQYF	TGTGCCAGCTCACCACAGGGAACCCCTTCCTACGAGCAGTACTTC
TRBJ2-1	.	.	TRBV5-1	CASSLGLGSLYNEQFF	TGCGCCAGCAGCTTGGGGCTCGGATCCCTTTACAATGAGCAGTTCTTC
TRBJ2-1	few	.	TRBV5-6	CASSDRTKGGDEQFF	TGTGCCAGCAGCGATCGGACTAAGGGCGGCGATGAGCAGTTCTTC
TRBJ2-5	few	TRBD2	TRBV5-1	CASSIYPLAGDQETQYF	TGCGCCAGCAGCATATATCCCTTAGCGGGAGACCAAGAGACCCAGTACTTC
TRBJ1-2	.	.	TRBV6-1	CASSETGYTFYGYTF	TGTGCCAGCAGTGAGACAGGTTATACCTTCTATGGCTACACCTTC
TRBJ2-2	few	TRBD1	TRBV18	CASSPDRVSTGELFF	TGTGCCAGCTCACCAGACAGGGTCAGCACCGGGGAGCTGTTTTTT
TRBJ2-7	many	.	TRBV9	CASSVTPGSYEQYF	TGTGCCAGCAGCGTAACGCCCGGGAGCTACGAGCAGTACTTC
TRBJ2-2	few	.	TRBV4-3	CASSVRTVLNTGELFF	TGCGCCAGCAGCGTCCGGACTGTTCTGAACACCGGGGAGCTGTTTTTT
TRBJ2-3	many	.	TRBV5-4	CASIVRPRTGGADTQYF	TGTGCCAGCATCGTGCGGCCCCGGACCGGAGGTGCAGATACGCAGTATTTT
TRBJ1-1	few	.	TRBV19	CASSVTDLMNTEAFF	TGTGCCAGTAGTGTGACAGATCTCATGAACACTGAAGCTTTCTTT
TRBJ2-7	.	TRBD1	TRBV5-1	CASRYRGINDEQYF	TGCGCCAGCAGGTACAGGGGTATTAACGACGAGCAGTACTTC
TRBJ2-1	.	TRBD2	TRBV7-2	CASSLAGLAGLNEQFF	TGTGCCAGCAGCTTAGCGGGGCTAGCGGGCTTAAATGAGCAGTTCTTC
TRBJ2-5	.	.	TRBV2	CAIWAGTRLVVEEETQYF	TGTGCCATCTGGGCGGGAACCAGACTAGTGGTGGAGGAAGAGACCCAGTACTTC
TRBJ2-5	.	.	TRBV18	CASSIRDEETQYF	TGTGCCAGCTCAATCCGGGACGAGGAGACCCAGTACTTC
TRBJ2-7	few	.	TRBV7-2	CASSLGAVTTYEQYF	TGTGCCAGCAGTTTAGGGGCGGTTACAACCTACGAGCAGTACTTC
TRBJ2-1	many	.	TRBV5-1	CASSLDSSYNEQFF	TGCGCCAGCAGCTTGGATAGCTCCTACAATGAGCAGTTCTTC
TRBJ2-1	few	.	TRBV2	CASSEAGARGGMRFF	TGTGCCAGCAGTGAAGCGGGGGCGAGGGGCGGAATGAGGTTCTTC
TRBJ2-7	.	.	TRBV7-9	CASSSRVAASYEQYF	TGTGCCAGCAGCTCCCGGGTAGCGGCCTCCTACGAGCAGTACTTC
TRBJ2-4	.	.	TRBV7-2	CASSPASVVKNIQYF	TGTGCCAGCAGCCCTGCATCCGTTGTCAAAAACATTCAGTACTTC
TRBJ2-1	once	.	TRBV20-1	CSAWAGSSYNEQLF	TGCAGTGCTTGGGCCGGAAGCTCCTACAATGAGCAGTTATTC
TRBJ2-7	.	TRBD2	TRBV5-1	CASSYGSGLSYEQYF	TGCGCCAGCAGTTATGGTAGCGGGCTCTCCTACGAGCAGTACTTC
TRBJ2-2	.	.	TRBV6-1	CASSAGLEIGELFF	TGTGCCAGCAGTGCGGGGCTAGAGATCGGGGAGCTGTTTTTT
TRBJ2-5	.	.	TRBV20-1	CSARPLSGQETQYF	TGCAGTGCTAGACCTCTTAGCGGCCAAGAGACCCAGTACTTC
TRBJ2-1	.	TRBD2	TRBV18	CASSPYLAGRDNEQFF	TGTGCCAGCTCACCATACCTAGCGGGTCGAGACAATGAGCAGTTCTTC
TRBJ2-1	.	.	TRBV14	CASSQARSYNEQFF	TGTGCCAGCAGCCAAGCGAGATCCTACAATGAGCAGTTCTTC
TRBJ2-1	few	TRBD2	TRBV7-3	CASSPQTSGIGEQFF	TGTGCCAGCAGCCCACAGACTAGCGGGATAGGAGAGCAGTTCTTC
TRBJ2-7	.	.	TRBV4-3	CASSPLVGDSYEQYF	TGCGCCAGCAGCCCCCTTGTAGGGGACTCCTACGAGCAGTACTTC